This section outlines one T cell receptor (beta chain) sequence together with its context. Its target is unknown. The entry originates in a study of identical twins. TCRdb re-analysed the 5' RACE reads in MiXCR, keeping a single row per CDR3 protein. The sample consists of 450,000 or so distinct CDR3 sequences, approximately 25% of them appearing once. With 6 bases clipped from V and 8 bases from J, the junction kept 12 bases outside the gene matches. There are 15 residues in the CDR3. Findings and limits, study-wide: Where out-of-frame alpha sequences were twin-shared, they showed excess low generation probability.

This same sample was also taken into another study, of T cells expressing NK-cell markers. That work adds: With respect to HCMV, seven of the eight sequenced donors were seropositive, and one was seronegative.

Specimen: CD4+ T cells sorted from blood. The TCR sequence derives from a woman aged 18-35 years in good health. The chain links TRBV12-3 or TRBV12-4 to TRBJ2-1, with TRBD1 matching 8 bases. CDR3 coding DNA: TGTGCCAGCAGACCCTGGACAGGGTTTAGTGATGAGCAGTTCTTC. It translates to CASRPWTGFSDEQFF.